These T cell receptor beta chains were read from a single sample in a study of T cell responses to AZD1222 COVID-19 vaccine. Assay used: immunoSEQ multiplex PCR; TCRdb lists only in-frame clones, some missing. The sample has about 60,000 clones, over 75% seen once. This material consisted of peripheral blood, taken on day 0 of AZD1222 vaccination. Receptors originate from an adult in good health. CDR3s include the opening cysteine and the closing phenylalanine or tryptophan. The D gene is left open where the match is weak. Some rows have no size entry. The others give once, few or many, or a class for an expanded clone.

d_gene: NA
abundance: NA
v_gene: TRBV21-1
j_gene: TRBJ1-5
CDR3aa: CASKGTKTCYSNQPQHF
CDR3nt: TGTGCCAGCAAAGGGACAAAAACCTGTTATAGCAATCAGCCCCAGCATTTT

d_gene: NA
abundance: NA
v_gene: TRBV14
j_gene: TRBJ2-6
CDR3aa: CASSQDRVGANVLTF
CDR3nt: TGTGCCAGCAGCCAAGACAGGGTTGGGGCCAACGTCCTGACTTTC

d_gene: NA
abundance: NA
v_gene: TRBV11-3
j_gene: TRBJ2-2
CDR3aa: CASSSQHTGELFF
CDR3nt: TGTGCCAGCAGCTCACAGCACACCGGGGAGCTGTTTTTT

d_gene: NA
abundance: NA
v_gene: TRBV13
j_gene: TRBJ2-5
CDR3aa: CASTVRGFETQYF
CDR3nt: TGTGCCAGCACCGTGAGGGGATTTGAGACCCAGTACTTC

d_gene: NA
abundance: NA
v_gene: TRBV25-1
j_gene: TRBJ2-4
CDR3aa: CASSEAGASRNIQYF
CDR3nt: TGTGCCAGCAGCGAGGCGGGGGCAAGTCGGAACATTCAGTACTTC

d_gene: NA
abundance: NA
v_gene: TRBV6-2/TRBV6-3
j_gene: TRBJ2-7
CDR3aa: CASSYPTRTVVEQYF
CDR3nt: TGTGCCAGCAGTTACCCGACCCGGACAGTCGTCGAGCAGTACTTC

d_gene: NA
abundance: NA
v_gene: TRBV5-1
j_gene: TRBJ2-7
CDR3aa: CASSLARETGYEQYF
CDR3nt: TGCGCCAGCAGCTTGGCCCGAGAGACAGGCTACGAGCAGTACTTC

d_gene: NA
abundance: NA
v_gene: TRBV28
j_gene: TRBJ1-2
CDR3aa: CASSLTGSGYGYTF
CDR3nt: TGTGCCAGCAGTTTAACAGGGTCTGGCTATGGCTACACCTTC

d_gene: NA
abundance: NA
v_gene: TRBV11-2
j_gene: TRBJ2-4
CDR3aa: CASSLEGRTVAKNIQYF
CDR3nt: TGTGCCAGCAGCTTAGAAGGGAGGACGGTAGCCAAAAACATTCAGTACTTC

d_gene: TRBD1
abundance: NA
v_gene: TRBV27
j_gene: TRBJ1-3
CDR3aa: CASRPTGDPGNTIYF
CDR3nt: TGTGCCAGCAGGCCTACAGGGGATCCTGGAAACACCATATATTTT

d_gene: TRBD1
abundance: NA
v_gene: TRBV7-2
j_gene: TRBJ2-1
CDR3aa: CASSLGQLSYNEQFF
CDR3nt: TGTGCCAGCAGCCTGGGACAGCTCTCGTACAATGAGCAGTTCTTC

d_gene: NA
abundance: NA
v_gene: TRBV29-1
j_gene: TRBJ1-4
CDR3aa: CSVVDRRNEKLFF
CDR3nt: TGCAGCGTTGTCGACAGACGTAATGAAAAACTGTTTTTT

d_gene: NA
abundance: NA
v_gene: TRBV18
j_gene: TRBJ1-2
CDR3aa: CASSPPQGYGYTF
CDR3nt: TGTGCCAGCTCACCCCCACAGGGCTATGGCTACACCTTC

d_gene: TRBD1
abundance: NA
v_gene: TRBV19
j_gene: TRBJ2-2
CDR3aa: CASSTRQGLVGELFF
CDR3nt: TGTGCCAGTAGTACCCGACAGGGTCTGGTCGGGGAGCTGTTTTTT

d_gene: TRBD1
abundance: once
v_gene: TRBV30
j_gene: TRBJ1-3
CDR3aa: CAWSARQGTGNTIYF
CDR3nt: TGTGCCTGGAGTGCCCGACAGGGAACTGGAAACACCATATATTTT

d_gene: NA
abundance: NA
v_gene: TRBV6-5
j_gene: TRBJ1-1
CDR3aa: CASSKRGEAFF
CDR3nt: TGTGCCAGCAGCAAAAGGGGTGAAGCTTTCTTT

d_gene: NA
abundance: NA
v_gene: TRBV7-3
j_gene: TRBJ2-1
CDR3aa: CASSLVGLNEQFF
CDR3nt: TGTGCCAGCAGCTTAGTGGGACTCAATGAGCAGTTCTTC

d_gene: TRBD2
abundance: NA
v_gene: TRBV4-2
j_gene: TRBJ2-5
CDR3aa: CASSQAGGGPQETQYF
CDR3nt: TGTGCCAGCAGCCAAGCGGGCGGGGGACCCCAAGAGACCCAGTACTTC

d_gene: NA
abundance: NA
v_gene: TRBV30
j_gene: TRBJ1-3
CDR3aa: CAWSPDQGPGNTIYF
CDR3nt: TGTGCCTGGAGTCCAGACCAGGGACCTGGAAACACCATATATTTT

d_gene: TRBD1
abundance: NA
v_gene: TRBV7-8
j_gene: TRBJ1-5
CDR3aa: CASSLVQGENQPQHF
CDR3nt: TGTGCCAGCAGCTTAGTACAGGGGGAGAATCAGCCCCAGCATTTT

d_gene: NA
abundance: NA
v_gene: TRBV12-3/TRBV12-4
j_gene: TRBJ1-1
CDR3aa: CASTRDILREAFF
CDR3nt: TGTGCCAGCACCCGGGACATCCTGCGGGAAGCTTTCTTT

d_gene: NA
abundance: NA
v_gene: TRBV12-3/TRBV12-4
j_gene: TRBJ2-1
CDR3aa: CASSLARREQFF
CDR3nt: TGTGCCAGCAGTTTAGCGCGGCGTGAGCAGTTCTTC

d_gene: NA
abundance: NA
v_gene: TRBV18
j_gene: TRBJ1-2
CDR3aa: CASSPPQGGYGYTF
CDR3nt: TGTGCCAGCTCACCCCCACAGGGCGGCTATGGCTACACCTTC

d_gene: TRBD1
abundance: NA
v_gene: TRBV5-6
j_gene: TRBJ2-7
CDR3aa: CASSLGPGGAERQYF
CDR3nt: TGTGCCAGCAGCTTGGGTCCAGGGGGCGCAGAAAGGCAGTACTTC

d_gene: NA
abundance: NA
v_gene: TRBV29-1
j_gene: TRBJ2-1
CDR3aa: CSVANNEQFF
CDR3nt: TGCAGCGTCGCTAACAATGAGCAGTTCTTC

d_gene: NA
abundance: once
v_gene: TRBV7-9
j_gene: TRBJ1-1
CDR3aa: CASSSGWNTEAFF
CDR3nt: TGTGCCAGCAGCTCCGGATGGAACACTGAAGCTTTCTTT

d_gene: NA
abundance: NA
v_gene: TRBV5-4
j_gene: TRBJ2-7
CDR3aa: CASRSTAGEQYF
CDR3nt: TGTGCCAGCAGATCAACGGCAGGGGAGCAGTACTTC

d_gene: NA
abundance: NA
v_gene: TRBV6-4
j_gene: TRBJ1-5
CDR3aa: CASRPTLEGGVCQPQHF
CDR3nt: TGTGCCAGCAGACCCACCCTGGAGGGAGGAGTGTGTCAGCCCCAGCATTTT

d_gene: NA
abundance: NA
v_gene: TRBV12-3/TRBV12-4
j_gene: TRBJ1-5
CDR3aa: CASSLKFQPQHF
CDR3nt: TGTGCCAGCAGTTTAAAGTTTCAGCCCCAGCATTTT

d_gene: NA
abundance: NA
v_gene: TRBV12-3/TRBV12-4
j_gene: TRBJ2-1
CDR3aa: CASSFWGGNEQFF
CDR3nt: TGTGCCAGCAGTTTTTGGGGCGGAAATGAGCAGTTCTTC

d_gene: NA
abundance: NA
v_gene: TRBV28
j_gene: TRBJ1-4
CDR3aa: CASSVNNEKLFF
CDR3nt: TGTGCCAGCAGTGTAAATAATGAAAAACTGTTTTTT

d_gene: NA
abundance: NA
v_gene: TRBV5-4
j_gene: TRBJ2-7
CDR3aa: CASSLPLSYEQYF
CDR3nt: TGTGCCAGCAGCTTGCCACTCTCCTACGAGCAGTACTTC

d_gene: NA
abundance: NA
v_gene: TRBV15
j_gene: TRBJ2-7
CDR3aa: CATSRSEWGIPTYEQYF
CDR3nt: TGTGCCACCAGCAGATCAGAGTGGGGGATCCCTACCTACGAGCAGTACTTC

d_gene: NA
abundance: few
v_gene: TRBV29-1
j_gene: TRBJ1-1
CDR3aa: CSVDKQRATEAFF
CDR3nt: TGCAGCGTTGACAAACAACGGGCCACTGAAGCTTTCTTT

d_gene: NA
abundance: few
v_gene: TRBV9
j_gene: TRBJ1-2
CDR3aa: CASSVTGEGGYTF
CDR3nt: TGTGCCAGCAGCGTAACCGGCGAGGGGGGCTACACCTTC

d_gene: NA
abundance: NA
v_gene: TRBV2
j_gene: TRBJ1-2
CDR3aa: CAPRGGANYGYTF
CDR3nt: TGTGCCCCACGAGGAGGGGCTAACTATGGCTACACCTTC

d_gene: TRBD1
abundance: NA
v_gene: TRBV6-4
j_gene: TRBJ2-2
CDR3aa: CASSDPRGGQGYQPGELFF
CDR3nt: TGTGCCAGCAGTGACCCGAGGGGCGGACAGGGGTATCAACCCGGGGAGCTGTTTTTT

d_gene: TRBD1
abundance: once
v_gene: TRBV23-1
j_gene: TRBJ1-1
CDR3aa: CASTRRGRRDTEAFF
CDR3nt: TGCGCCAGCACCCGGAGGGGGCGAAGAGACACTGAAGCTTTCTTT

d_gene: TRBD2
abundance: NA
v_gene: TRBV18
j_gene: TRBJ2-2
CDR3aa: CASSPSRGLAVNTGELFF
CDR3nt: TGTGCCAGCTCCCCCAGCAGAGGACTAGCGGTTAACACCGGGGAGCTGTTTTTT

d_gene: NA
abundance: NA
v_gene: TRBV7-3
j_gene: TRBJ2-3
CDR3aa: CASSLSLAGSNTQYF
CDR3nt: TGTGCCAGCAGCTTAAGTTTGGCAGGATCAAATACGCAGTATTTT

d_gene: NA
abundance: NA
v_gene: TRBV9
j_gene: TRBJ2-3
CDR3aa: CASSPKARTDTQYF
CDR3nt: TGTGCCAGCAGCCCGAAGGCGCGCACAGATACGCAGTATTTT

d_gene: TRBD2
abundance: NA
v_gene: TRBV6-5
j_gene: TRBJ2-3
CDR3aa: CASRMLAGGTDTQYF
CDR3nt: TGTGCCAGCAGGATGTTAGCGGGGGGCACAGATACGCAGTATTTT

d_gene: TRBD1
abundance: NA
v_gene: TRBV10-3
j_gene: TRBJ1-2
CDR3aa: CAIMGQAGGYGYTF
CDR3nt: TGTGCCATCATGGGACAGGCGGGGGGCTATGGCTACACCTTC

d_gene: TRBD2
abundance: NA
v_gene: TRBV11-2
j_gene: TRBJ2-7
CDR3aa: CASSLLRTSGAAYEQYF
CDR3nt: TGTGCCAGCAGCTTATTAAGGACTAGCGGGGCCGCCTACGAGCAGTACTTC

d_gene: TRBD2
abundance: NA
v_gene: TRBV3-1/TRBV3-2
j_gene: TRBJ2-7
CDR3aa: CASSQVGGGAHEQYF
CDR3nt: TGTGCCAGCAGCCAAGTAGGCGGGGGGGCCCACGAGCAGTACTTC

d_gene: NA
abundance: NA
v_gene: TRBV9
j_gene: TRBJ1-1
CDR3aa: CASSTLTGNTEAFF
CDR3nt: TGTGCCAGCAGTACTCTGACAGGGAACACTGAAGCTTTCTTT

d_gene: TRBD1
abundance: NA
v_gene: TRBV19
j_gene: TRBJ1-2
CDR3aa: CASSIMVTGGDGYTF
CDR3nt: TGTGCCAGTAGTATAATGGTCACAGGGGGGGATGGCTACACCTTC

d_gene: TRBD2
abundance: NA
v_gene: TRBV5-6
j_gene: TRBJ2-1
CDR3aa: CASSFSGGPYSYNEQFF
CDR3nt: TGTGCCAGCAGCTTTAGCGGGGGCCCGTACTCCTACAATGAGCAGTTCTTC

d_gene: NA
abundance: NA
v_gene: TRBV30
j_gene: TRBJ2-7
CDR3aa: CAWSTGFGYEQYF
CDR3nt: TGTGCCTGGAGTACAGGGTTCGGCTACGAGCAGTACTTC

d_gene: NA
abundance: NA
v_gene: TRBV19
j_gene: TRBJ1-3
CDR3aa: CASSPGQSSGNTIYF
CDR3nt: TGTGCCAGTAGTCCGGGACAAAGCTCTGGAAACACCATATATTTT

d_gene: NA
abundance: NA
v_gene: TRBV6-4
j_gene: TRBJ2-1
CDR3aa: CASSDSPGAGYNEQFF
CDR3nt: TGTGCCAGCAGTGACTCCCCGGGGGCGGGCTACAATGAGCAGTTCTTC

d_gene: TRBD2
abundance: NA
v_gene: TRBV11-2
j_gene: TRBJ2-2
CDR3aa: CASSPHSPRRGANTGELFF
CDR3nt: TGTGCCAGCAGCCCTCACTCACCGAGGCGGGGGGCGAACACCGGGGAGCTGTTTTTT

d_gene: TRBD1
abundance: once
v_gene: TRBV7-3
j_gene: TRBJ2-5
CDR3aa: CASSPTDRGETQYF
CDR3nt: TGTGCCAGCAGCCCAACTGACAGGGGAGAGACCCAGTACTTC